Below are 29 T cell receptor beta chains sequenced from a single sample in a study of blood T cell repertoires in COVID-19. Assay: immunoSEQ multiplex PCR; the TCRdb copy retains only in-frame clones and omits some. The table lists 300,000 to 500,000 clones, roughly 88% of them singletons. The specimen was PBMCs or T cells enriched from blood (not recorded which). Receptors originate from a woman aged 40 to 50 with acute COVID-19.

For the CDR3, the DNA is TGTGCCTGGAGGGACAGGGGGCGTATAAGGACTGAAGCTTTCTTT. Protein: CAWRDRGRIRTEAFF. The rearrangement joins TRBV30 to TRBJ1-1; TRBD1 aligns across 11 bases. With 3 bases clipped from V and 5 bases from J, the junction kept 8 bases outside the gene matches. Germline-derived CDR1 and CDR2 are GTSNPN and SVGIG (reference sequence). The length of the CDR3 is 15 residues.

This chain connects TRBV5-1 to TRBJ2-2, with TRBD1 as a possible D gene (6 bases). This CDR3 comprises 15 residues. Trimming left V 4 bases short and J 0 bases short, with 10 bases between. Germline V CDR1 and CDR2: SGHRS, YFSETQ. The chain's CDR3 is CASSVRGANTGELFF. The CDR3 DNA is TGCGCCAGCAGCGTCAGGGGAGCGAACACCGGGGAGCTGTTTTTT.

This clone showed up just once. The rearrangement joins TRBV9 to TRBJ2-3; 13 nucleotides match TRBD2. Germline CDR1 reads SGDLS; CDR2 reads YYNGEE. CDR3 length: 17 amino acids. J was trimmed by 0 bases and V by 5 bases; bases with no gene match: 6. CDR3 bases: TGTGCCAGCAGTGGAAGGACTAGCGGGGGAAGCACAGATACGCAGTATTTT. The encoded protein is CASSGRTSGGSTDTQYF. The full variable domain, with the rest looked up from reference TRBV9 and TRBJ2-3, is DSGVTQTPKHLITATGQRVTLRCSPRSGDLSVYWYQQSLDQGLQFLIQYYNGEERAKGNILERFSAQQFPDLHSELNLSSLELGDSALYFCASSGRTSGGSTDTQYFGPGTRLTVL.

The rearrangement joins TRBV19 to TRBJ1-4; D not resolved. Germline V gene lookup returns CDR1 LNHDA and CDR2 SQIVND (reference sequence). With 5 bases removed from V and 0 bases from J, the gap between germline ends came to 7 bases. This CDR3 comprises 14 residues. DNA for the CDR3: TGTGCCAGTAGTTACACCGCAACTAATGAAAAACTGTTTTTT. This sequence encodes CASSYTATNEKLFF.

This clone was counted once. The chain joins TRBV30 to TRBJ2-7, with D possibly matching TRBD1 (5 bases). CDR3 length equals 13 residues. Trimming cost V 5 bases and J 6 bases, with 17 bases left between them. Germline V gene lookup returns CDR1 GTSNPN and CDR2 SVGIG (reference sequence). The chain's CDR3 is CAWDGTGVGEQYF. The CDR3 nucleotides read TGTGCCTGGGACGGAACAGGAGTAGGCGAGCAGTACTTC.

This chain connects TRBV20-1 to TRBJ1-2; D unresolved. Trimming shortened V by 3 bases and J by 5 bases, and 16 bases separated the two germline ends. The CDR3 totals 14 residues. Germline V CDR1 and CDR2: DFQATT, SNEGSKA (reference sequence). This CDR3 reads CSASTGIGLYGYTF. The CDR3 bases are TGCAGTGCTAGTACGGGGATTGGGTTATATGGCTACACCTTC.

This chain uses TRBV20-1 with TRBJ2-7; D unresolved. The CDR3 covers 11 residues. V was clipped by 1 base and J by 5 bases, with 6 bases between them. CDR1 and CDR2 (germline): DFQATT, SNEGSKA (reference sequence). The CDR3 here is CSARVQNEQYF. The CDR3 nucleotides are TGCAGTGCTAGAGTTCAGAACGAGCAGTACTTC.

This clone has just a few counts. The chain combines TRBV6-5 with TRBJ1-2; D perhaps matches TRBD1 (5 bases). Per germline, CDR1 MNHEY and CDR2 SVGAGI. The CDR3 is 16 amino acids. Trimming shortened V by 2 bases and J by 4 bases, and 17 bases separated the two germline ends. The CDR3 coding sequence is TGTGCCAGCAGTTACGGGGCAGGAAAGGGATTCTATGGCTACACCTTC. It translates to CASSYGAGKGFYGYTF.

This chain connects TRBV6-5 to TRBJ1-2; 7 nucleotides line up with TRBD1. This CDR3 is 14 amino acids long. The germline V gene has CDR1 MNHEY and CDR2 SVGAGI. With 5 bases clipped from V and 1 base from J, the junction kept 4 bases outside the gene matches. This chain's CDR3 is CASSTGQINYGYTF. In DNA form, the CDR3 reads TGTGCCAGCAGTACGGGACAGATTAACTATGGCTACACCTTC.

The chain carries TRBV6-5 and TRBJ1-1, with no clear D. V was trimmed by 5 bases and J by 3 bases, leaving 16 bases between them. This CDR3 is 15 amino acids long. Looked up from germline, CDR1 is MNHEY and CDR2 is SVGAGI. The CDR3 here is CASSILGSEDTEAFF. As DNA, the CDR3 is TGTGCCAGCAGTATCTTGGGGTCGGAGGACACTGAAGCTTTCTTT.

The V and J genes are TRBV24-1 and TRBJ1-2, with 8 bases identical to TRBD1. V shed 6 bases and J 3 bases; nucleotides not matched to a gene: 8. This CDR3 is built from 15 residues. In germline, CDR1 is KGHDR, CDR2 SFDVKD. CDR3 in DNA: TGTGCCACCAGTCAAAGGACAGGGTCCGACTATGGCTACACCTTC. This encodes CATSQRTGSDYGYTF.

This chain connects TRBV4-1 to TRBJ2-6, with D unresolved. Trimming removed 1 base at V and 2 bases at J, with 6 bases between. The CDR3 is 15 residues long. Germline assignment: CDR1 MGHRA and CDR2 YSYEKL. The CDR3 reads CASSQGGAGANVLTF. CDR3 nucleotide sequence: TGCGCCAGCAGCCAAGGCGGCGCTGGGGCCAACGTCCTGACTTTC.

In regard to this clone: At one boundary the junction diverges from the germline segment, which might be a read error. The V and J genes are TRBV6-2 or TRBV6-3 and TRBJ1-4, with a weak D call TRBD1 (5 bases). The germline gives CDR1 MNHEY, CDR2 SVGEGT. The CDR3 runs 12 residues. The CDR3 DNA sequence: TGTGCCAGCAGTCCCGGGACTCGGGCGATGGTTTTT. This translates into CASSPGTRAMVF.

The rearrangement links TRBV18 to TRBJ1-2, with 7 bases lining up with TRBD1. CDR1 is KGHSH and CDR2 is LQKENI in the germline V gene. This CDR3 region has 14 residues. The junction had 6 bases not matched to a gene; V was cut back by 2 bases and J by 6 bases. The CDR3: CASSPTGEWDGYTF. The CDR3 nucleotides read TGTGCCAGCTCACCAACAGGGGAGTGGGATGGCTACACCTTC.

The rearrangement uses TRBV19 and TRBJ1-4; D uncertain. Trimming shortened V by 3 bases and J by 5 bases, and 13 bases separated the two germline ends. Looked up from germline, CDR1 is LNHDA and CDR2 is SQIVND (reference sequence). This CDR3 is built from 15 residues. In DNA, the CDR3 is TGTGCCAGTAGTATTAGCGGCAGAATCAATGAAAAACTGTTTTTT. Translation gives CASSISGRINEKLFF.

The chain combines TRBV5-1 with TRBJ2-5; D gene unclear. Trimming took 2 bases from V and 4 from J, leaving 3 bases between them. CDR3 length: 11 amino acids. Germline V lookup: CDR1 SGHRS, CDR2 YFSETQ. CDR3 nucleotide sequence: TGCGCCAGCAGCTTCTCAGAGACCCAGTACTTC. It yields the protein CASSFSETQYF.

The V gene is TRBV7-9, the J gene TRBJ1-6, with a tentative D call TRBD1 (5 bases). Germline V lookup: CDR1 SEHNR, CDR2 FQNEAQ (reference sequence). The length of the CDR3 is 17 residues. Trimming cost V 1 base and J 3 bases, with 13 bases left between them. CDR3 coding DNA: TGTGCCAGCAGCTTAGGGGGCAGGATTATCTATAATTCACCCCTCCACTTT. Translation gives CASSLGGRIIYNSPLHF.

This clone was observed a single time. The V and J genes are TRBV14 and TRBJ2-2, with TRBD2 matching 9 bases. Germline CDR1 is SGHDN and CDR2 is FVKESK. This CDR3 has 17 residues. The trim removed 1 base at V and 7 bases at J, leaving 10 bases unmatched. CDR3: CASSQVFGTSRGGELFF. The CDR3, as DNA: TGTGCCAGCAGCCAAGTGTTCGGGACTAGCAGGGGCGGGGAGCTGTTTTTT.

This clone came up a few times. The chain employs TRBV19 and TRBJ2-1; 15 nucleotides line up with TRBD2. This CDR3 comprises 15 residues. Per the germline V gene, CDR1 is LNHDA and CDR2 is SQIVND (reference sequence). The trim removed 7 bases at V and 8 bases at J, leaving 6 bases unmatched. CDR3 protein: CASTQGLAGGHEQFF. The CDR3 coding sequence is TGTGCCAGTACCCAAGGACTAGCGGGGGGGCATGAGCAGTTCTTC.

CDR3 in DNA: TGTGCCAGCAGTCCCGGTACGTGGGAGCAGTACTTC. It codes for CASSPGTWEQYF. This chain links TRBV12-3 or TRBV12-4 with TRBJ2-7; D gene unclear. The ends were cut back, 5 bases at V and 7 bases at J, with 12 bases in the middle. The CDR3 has 12 residues.

The chain links TRBV18 to TRBJ2-7, with 9 bases aligning to TRBD2. The CDR3 runs to 13 residues. V trimming: 2 bases; J trimming: 6 bases; junction bases outside the gene matches: 2. Germline CDR1 and CDR2: KGHSH and LQKENI. The CDR3 coding sequence is TGTGCCAGCTCACCAACGACTAGCGGCGAGCAGTACTTC. It is translated as CASSPTTSGEQYF.

The chain carries TRBV7-8 and TRBJ1-1; a possible D gene is TRBD1 (6 bases). CDR1 is SGHVS and CDR2 is FQNEAQ in the germline V gene. This CDR3 is 14 amino acids long. Trimming cost V 2 bases and J 3 bases, with 10 bases left between them. The chain's CDR3 is CASSLNQGYTEAFF. The CDR3 DNA sequence: TGTGCCAGCAGCTTAAATCAGGGGTACACTGAAGCTTTCTTT.

This chain joins TRBV5-1 and TRBJ1-6; 7 positions agree with TRBD1. This CDR3 has 14 residues. In germline, CDR1 is SGHRS, CDR2 YFSETQ. J lost 10 bases, V lost 5 bases, and 9 bases had no gene match. CDR3 region: CASRPGQGGSPLHF. CDR3 bases: TGCGCCAGCAGACCGGGGCAGGGGGGATCACCCCTCCACTTT.

V gene TRBV7-9 combines with J gene TRBJ2-7; TRBD1 matches 9 bases. With 4 bases clipped from V and 4 bases from J, the junction kept 2 bases outside the gene matches. Germline lookup yields CDR1 SEHNR and CDR2 FQNEAQ (reference sequence). The CDR3 totals 13 residues. The CDR3 sequence: CASSSQGAYEQYF. DNA for the CDR3: TGTGCCAGCAGCTCACAGGGGGCGTACGAGCAGTACTTC.

This chain joins TRBV10-3 and TRBJ1-2; D remains unclear. CDR1 is ENHRY and CDR2 is SYGVKD in the germline V gene. V lost 0 bases to trimming and J lost 7 bases, with 12 bases between them. The CDR3 runs 14 residues. The CDR3, as DNA: TGTGCCATCAGTGAGTCGAGGGTGGTTGGTGGCTACACCTTC. Protein sequence: CAISESRVVGGYTF.

Points on this clone: The germline gene is not matched at one end of the junction; a read error may be the cause. The chain is built from TRBV24-1 and TRBJ1-6; no clear D. The CDR3 loop spans 15 amino acids. Looked up from germline, CDR1 is KGHDR and CDR2 is SFDVKD. The CDR3 spells CATTPEEPYSSPLHF. The CDR3 DNA follows: TGTGCCACCACCCCAGAGGAACCTTATAGTTCACCCCTCCACTTT.

This clone was seen only once. The J gene is TRBJ1-2, the V gene TRBV19; maybe TRBD1 (6 bases). V lost 0 bases to trimming and J lost 4 bases, with 9 bases between them. This CDR3 is 14 amino acids long. Germline CDR1 and CDR2: LNHDA and SQIVND (reference sequence). As DNA, the CDR3 is TGTGCCAGTAGTATAGAACAGGGAGTCTATGGCTACACCTTC. It is translated as CASSIEQGVYGYTF.

The chain joins TRBV5-1 to TRBJ2-7, with D possibly TRBD1 on 6 matching bases. Trimming took 3 bases from V and 1 from J, leaving 14 bases between them. This CDR3 region has 15 residues. Germline V gives CDR1 SGHRS, CDR2 YFSETQ. CDR3 amino acids: CASSSTQGVSYEQYF. Written as DNA, the CDR3 is TGCGCCAGCAGCTCGACACAGGGTGTTTCCTACGAGCAGTACTTC. The full variable domain, rest sourced from reference TRBV5-1 and TRBJ2-7, is KAGVTQTPRYLIKTRGQQVTLSCSPISGHRSVSWYQQTPGQGLQFLFEYFSETQRNKGNFPGRFSGRQFSNSRSEMNVSTLELGDSALYLCASSSTQGVSYEQYFGPGTRLTVT.

In its sample, this clone was seen a few times. The CDR3 sequence is CASNLELAATDTQYF. The DNA for the CDR3 is TGCGCCAGCAACCTCGAACTAGCGGCCACAGATACGCAGTATTTT. J is TRBJ2-3 and V is TRBV5-1; the match to TRBD2 covers 8 bases. The CDR3 loop spans 15 amino acids. CDR1 is SGHRS, CDR2 YFSETQ, per germline. With V trimmed by 6 bases and J by 2 bases, 8 bases remained unmatched.